This T cell receptor beta chain emerged from a study of shared clonotypes between healthy human individuals. Findings of the study overall: Naive CD4 clonotypes overlapped across a handful of donors at approximately 5.5%.

This clone was seen a handful of times. The antigen is undetermined. V lost 7 bases to trimming and J lost 1 base, with 13 bases between them. The CDR3 covers 15 residues. CDR1 is MDHEN and CDR2 is SYDVKM in the germline V gene. Repertoires were generated with immunoSEQ multiplex PCR, while TCRdb's copy carries only in-frame clones and drops some. The data contain about a million clones, 70% to 85% of them singletons. From CD4+ cells came CD45RA+ naive and CD45RA-negative memory subsets. The chain recombines TRBV28 with TRBJ2-2, with D possibly matching TRBD2 (6 bases). This TCR was sampled from a young man in good health. Some clones in this sample may be carry-over from other donors' samples. Sequencing was carried out using memory CD4+ T cells from PBMCs. Subset meaning: CD45RA-negative fraction. DNA of the CDR3: TGTGCCAGCAACTTGGCGGGGAAGAACACCGGGGAGCTGTTTTTT. It translates to CASNLAGKNTGELFF.